Following are 13 T cell receptor beta chains from one sample sequenced in a study of T cells in localized non-small cell lung cancer (dated by TCRdb to the early 2020s). Library prep was done by the immunoSEQ multiplex PCR assay. TCRdb took over this immuneACCESS table, retaining in-frame rearrangements with V and J assigned. Such tables are incomplete; in checked studies, under half of the missing clones stem from an unresolved V gene, and the remainder is unexplained. This sample lists about 11,000 clones; 85% to 90% were detected once. In total, the top ten clones hold about 22% of the sample. The sample in question was peripheral blood, obtained before any cancer treatment. Every receptor here comes from a male donor older than 55 with stage I lung adenocarcinoma.

This chain links TRBV28 with TRBJ1-2; D not resolved. With 4 bases removed from V and 8 bases from J, the gap between germline ends came to 8 bases. CDR1 MDHEN and CDR2 SYDVKM come from the germline V gene. There are 11 residues in the CDR3. CDR3 DNA sequence: TGTGCCAGCAGTTCTCCGAGGGGCTACACCTTC. As protein: CASSSPRGYTF.

CDR3 coding DNA: TGTGCCAGTAGTACCTGGGGTTACAGGGATGGGACAACTAATGAAAAACTGTTTTTT. This translates into CASSTWGYRDGTTNEKLFF. The gene calls are TRBV19 and TRBJ1-4; D may be TRBD1 (6 bases). Per germline, CDR1 LNHDA and CDR2 SQIVND (reference sequence). Trimming pared 4 bases from V and 0 bases from J, leaving 21 bases between. The CDR3 covers 19 residues.

This chain links TRBV6-5 with TRBJ1-5; no firm D call. Per the germline V gene, CDR1 is MNHEY and CDR2 is SVGAGI. This CDR3 has 14 amino acids. V lost 0 bases and J lost 6, with 9 bases in between. The CDR3 region has the DNA TGTGCCAGCAGTTACTCGTTTCGGGGTCAGCCCCAGCATTTT. Its protein product is CASSYSFRGQPQHF.

The V and J genes are TRBV18 and TRBJ1-4; D call uncertain. Germline-derived CDR1 and CDR2 are KGHSH and LQKENI. CDR3 length: 15 residues. Trimming took off 4 bases at V and 4 bases at J, with 13 bases between the two ends. As DNA, the CDR3 is TGTGCCAGCTCACTTGGAAGGGTCCTTAATGAAAAACTGTTTTTT. This gives the protein CASSLGRVLNEKLFF.

The gene calls are TRBV6-5 and TRBJ2-2, with TRBD2 matching 9 bases. In germline, CDR1 is MNHEY, CDR2 SVGAGI. The length of the CDR3 is 16 residues. V was pared by 2 bases and J by 9 bases, with 10 bases of the junction left unmatched. The CDR3 spells CASSYGTSSMTRELFF. The CDR3 DNA is TGTGCCAGCAGTTACGGGACTAGCAGCATGACCAGGGAGCTGTTTTTT.

The chain carries TRBV11-3 and TRBJ2-3; 7 nucleotides agree with TRBD1. V was pared by 1 base and J by 3 bases, with 1 base of the junction left unmatched. This CDR3 has 14 amino acids. The germline CDR1 and CDR2 sequences are SGHNT and YENEEA. The CDR3 loop reads CASSLVQGTDTQYF. DNA for the CDR3: TGTGCCAGCAGCTTAGTACAGGGGACAGATACGCAGTATTTT.

The chain employs TRBV21-1 and TRBJ1-3; the table assigns TRBD1, which was not confirmed against the DNA. TRBV21-1 is given as a pseudogene. This CDR3 comprises 16 residues. Here the CDR3 reads CASSKRRQNSGNTIYF. The CDR3 DNA sequence: TGTGCCAGCAGCAAAAGGAGACAGAACTCTGGAAACACCATATATTTT.

The CDR3 loop reads CASSSNLGSPLHF. The CDR3 DNA is TGTGCCAGCAGCTCTAATCTTGGCTCACCCCTCCACTTT. The rearrangement uses TRBV7-2 and TRBJ1-6; no definite D call. The V end lost 4 bases, the J end lost 10 bases, and 11 bases lay between the germline ends. CDR1 and CDR2 (germline): SGHTA, FQGNSA. The CDR3 is 13 residues long.

This chain joins TRBV28 and TRBJ1-3, with no clear D. The CDR3 is 14 amino acids. Trimming pared 1 base from V and 4 bases from J, leaving 8 bases between. Germline loops: CDR1 MDHEN, CDR2 SYDVKM. CDR3 amino acids: CASSLFRGGNTIYF. CDR3 nucleotides: TGTGCCAGCAGTTTATTCCGAGGGGGAAACACCATATATTTT.

This clone occurred a few times. V gene TRBV6-1 combines with J gene TRBJ2-2; TRBD1 might be the D (5 bases). This CDR3 contains 15 residues. Germline CDR1 MNHNS, CDR2 SASEGT. V lost 7 bases and J lost 6, with 18 bases in between. CDR3: CASIAGSEFPGELFF. The CDR3, as DNA: TGTGCCAGCATCGCAGGGTCTGAGTTCCCCGGGGAGCTGTTTTTT.

The DNA for the CDR3 is TGTGCCAGCAGTGAAGTCCCAGGGAGGACCGGGGAGCTGTTTTTT. It codes for CASSEVPGRTGELFF. This chain links TRBV6-1 with TRBJ2-2; D is perhaps TRBD2 (6 bases). V was cut by 1 base and J by 5 bases, with 11 bases left in between. The germline V gene has CDR1 MNHNS and CDR2 SASEGT. The CDR3 covers 15 residues.

The chain couples TRBV7-9 to TRBJ1-4, with unresolved D. Trimming took off 1 base at V and 8 bases at J, with 8 bases between the two ends. The CDR3 consists of 13 residues. Looked up from germline, CDR1 is SEHNR and CDR2 is FQNEAQ (reference sequence). The CDR3 DNA follows: TGTGCCAGCAGCTTAGAGGGCGGAGAAAAACTGTTTTTT. Protein sequence: CASSLEGGEKLFF.

This sequence joins TRBV5-4 and TRBJ1-2; a possible D gene is TRBD1 (6 bases). V was trimmed by 2 bases and J by 5 bases, leaving 19 bases between them. The CDR3 totals 16 residues. Germline V gives CDR1 SGHNT, CDR2 YYREEE (reference sequence). This CDR3 reads CASSLDRTGMGYGYTF. The CDR3 DNA is TGTGCCAGCAGCTTAGATCGAACAGGGATGGGGTATGGCTACACCTTC.